Below, 21 T cell receptor beta chains from the same sample are listed, as sequenced in a study of blood T cell repertoires in COVID-19. Generated by immunoSEQ multiplex PCR, the TCRdb table keeps only in-frame clones and is missing some. The sample lists some 220,000 clones; under 85% were seen once. Sequenced input: peripheral blood. All receptors come from a woman aged 25 to 39 with COVID-19, enrolled during active disease.

V usage is TRBV28 and J usage is TRBJ2-5, with D possibly being TRBD1 (6 bases). Germline assignment: CDR1 MDHEN and CDR2 SYDVKM. The CDR3 extends over 13 amino acids. Between the trimmed V and J ends, which lost 5 bases and 7 bases, there was a span of 14 bases. CDR3 sequence: CASSPGQRGTQYF. CDR3 DNA sequence: TGTGCCAGCAGTCCTGGACAGAGGGGGACCCAGTACTTC.

Comments on this clone: Additional DNA sequences in this sample encode the identical CDR3. CDR3 coding DNA: TGCGCCAGCAGCCTGACGGGGGTTGGGGAGACCCAGTACTTC. This translates into CASSLTGVGETQYF. This chain links TRBV5-1 with TRBJ2-5, with a possible D match to TRBD2 (6 bases). The V end lost 4 bases, the J end lost 5 bases, and 15 bases lay between the germline ends. Per germline, CDR1 SGHRS and CDR2 YFSETQ. The CDR3 is made up of 14 amino acids.

This clone was seen more than once but under ten times. The chain joins TRBV6-4 to TRBJ2-6; D gene uncertain. From germline, CDR1 is MRHNA and CDR2 SNTAGT. The CDR3 contains 13 residues. The ends were cut back, 6 bases at V and 4 bases at J, with 7 bases in the middle. The CDR3 sequence: CASRAHGANVLTF. The CDR3, as DNA: TGTGCCAGCAGGGCCCACGGGGCCAACGTCCTGACTTTC.

V and J are TRBV14 and TRBJ1-1; TRBD1 aligns across 8 bases. CDR1 SGHDN and CDR2 FVKESK come from the germline V gene. The CDR3 contains 15 residues. After removal of 4 bases from V and 0 bases from J, the junction contained 4 bases not matched to a gene. The CDR3 spells CASSRQGWMNTEAFF. The DNA for the CDR3 is TGTGCCAGCAGCCGACAGGGGTGGATGAACACTGAAGCTTTCTTT.

The chain combines TRBV4-1 with TRBJ2-5, with 7 bases identical to TRBD1. Germline trimming cut 1 base from V and 1 base from J; bases unmatched to any gene: 0. Germline CDR1 MGHRA, CDR2 YSYEKL. This CDR3 has 14 residues. The CDR3 is CASSQGTGQETQYF. Here the CDR3 DNA reads TGCGCCAGCAGCCAAGGGACAGGCCAAGAGACCCAGTACTTC.

The chain employs TRBV4-3 and TRBJ1-6; TRBD1 is a possible D gene (5 bases). The germline V gene has CDR1 LGHNA and CDR2 YSLEER. The CDR3 loop spans 16 amino acids. Trimming stripped 0 bases from V and 13 bases from J, with 19 bases between. CDR3 region: CASSQDRGRVSLPLHF. The DNA of the CDR3 is TGCGCCAGCAGCCAAGATAGGGGCAGGGTGTCGTTGCCCCTCCACTTT.

The chain joins TRBV6-5 to TRBJ1-2, with a possible D match to TRBD1 (6 bases). CDR3 length: 11 amino acids. Germline assignment: CDR1 MNHEY and CDR2 SVGAGI. The V end was cut by 6 bases, the J end by 8 bases, with 10 bases between. This CDR3 reads CASRMTGGYTF. CDR3 nucleotides: TGTGCCAGCAGGATGACAGGAGGCTACACCTTC.

The rearrangement links TRBV5-4 to TRBJ2-7, with TRBD1 matching over 7 bases. Germline CDR1 reads SGHNT; CDR2 reads YYREEE (reference sequence). V dropped 0 bases and J dropped 5; count of bases not matched to a gene: 5. CDR3 length equals 14 residues. The CDR3 loop reads CASSLEGARNEQYF. CDR3 nucleotides: TGTGCCAGCAGCTTGGAGGGGGCGCGGAACGAGCAGTACTTC.

A few counts support this clone. J is TRBJ2-7 and V is TRBV7-7; 8 bases are a match to TRBD1. CDR3 length equals 14 residues. V lost 5 bases, J lost 3 bases, and 6 bases stayed unmatched. Per the germline V gene, CDR1 is SSHAT and CDR2 is FNYEAQ (reference sequence). The CDR3 is CASSQGQGGYEQYF. The CDR3 DNA reads as TGTGCCAGCAGCCAAGGACAGGGAGGCTACGAGCAGTACTTC.

The genes are TRBV7-2 and TRBJ1-2, with D tentatively TRBD1 (5 bases). The germline CDR1 and CDR2 sequences are SGHTA and FQGNSA. This CDR3 is built from 14 residues. The V gene lost 3 bases and the J gene lost 3 bases, with 11 bases spanning the gap. In DNA form, the CDR3 reads TGTGCCAGCAGCTTTTCCAGGGCGGACTATGGCTACACCTTC. As protein: CASSFSRADYGYTF.

This clone appeared once. V is TRBV21-1 and J is TRBJ2-4; the DNA was not used to check the table's D call, TRBD1. TRBV21-1 represents a pseudogene. The CDR3 loop spans 16 amino acids. The chain's CDR3 is CASICTGGDDKNIQYF. CDR3 DNA sequence: TGTGCCAGCATCTGTACAGGGGGCGATGACAAAAACATTCAGTACTTC.

The V and J genes are TRBV9 and TRBJ1-4, with a tentative D call TRBD1 (5 bases). Trimming removed 2 bases from V and 3 bases from J, with 14 bases in between. The germline V gene encodes CDR1 SGDLS and CDR2 YYNGEE. CDR3 length equals 16 residues. The CDR3 DNA reads as TGTGCCAGCAGCGTCATGGGGCAGAGTCCTAATGAAAAACTGTTTTTT. It encodes CASSVMGQSPNEKLFF.

J is TRBJ2-7 and V is TRBV7-6; 7 nucleotides agree with TRBD1. The germline V gene encodes CDR1 SGHVS and CDR2 FNYEAQ. V shed 6 bases, J shed 1 base, and the junction held 6 bases outside the gene matches. This CDR3 has 14 residues. In DNA form, the CDR3 reads TGTGCCAGCAGGCCCTCGGGACAGTCCTACGAGCAGTACTTC. This encodes CASRPSGQSYEQYF.

This rearrangement joins TRBV9 to TRBJ1-6; 7 bases agree with TRBD1. The CDR3 runs to 16 residues. In germline, CDR1 is SGDLS, CDR2 YYNGEE. Trimming at V came to 4 bases and at J to 5 bases, leaving 9 bases not matched to a gene. The CDR3 protein is CASSTSDRQDNSPLHF. CDR3 DNA sequence: TGTGCCAGCAGCACGTCGGACAGGCAGGATAATTCACCCCTCCACTTT.

The rearrangement joins TRBV7-2 to TRBJ2-5; D is ambiguous. CDR3 size: 14 residues. Trimming took 0 bases from V and 0 from J, leaving 5 bases between them. CDR1 SGHTA and CDR2 FQGNSA come from the germline V gene. The CDR3 protein is CASSLARYQETQYF. The CDR3 bases are TGTGCCAGCAGCTTAGCGAGGTACCAAGAGACCCAGTACTTC.

This clone was found a few times. CDR3 bases: TGTGCCAGCAGCGATCCAGGGCTTAAAGGGAACACTGAAGCTTTCTTT. Translated: CASSDPGLKGNTEAFF. The chain carries TRBV21-1 and TRBJ1-1; the table's D call of TRBD1 was not tested on the DNA. TRBV21-1 is listed as a pseudogene. The CDR3 contains 16 residues.

The genes are TRBV19 and TRBJ1-1; TRBD1 might be the D (6 bases). Germline V gene sequence: CDR1 LNHDA, CDR2 SQIVND (reference sequence). Deletions cut 0 bases from V and 6 bases from J, with 14 bases between. CDR3 size: 15 residues. CDR3 in DNA: TGTGCCAGTAGTATAGAAGGGGGGGGAGGTGCTGAAGCTTTCTTT. It yields the protein CASSIEGGGGAEAFF.

CDR3 protein: CASSAGTSGSNEQFF. DNA for the CDR3: TGTGCCAGCAGCGCCGGGACTAGCGGCTCCAATGAGCAGTTCTTC. The rearrangement links TRBV9 to TRBJ2-1, with TRBD2 matching over 11 bases. This CDR3 contains 15 residues. Germline CDR1 SGDLS, CDR2 YYNGEE. V dropped 3 bases and J dropped 6; count of bases not matched to a gene: 5.

V is TRBV2 and J is TRBJ1-5, with D perhaps matching TRBD1 (5 bases). V was clipped by 3 bases and J by 3 bases, with 12 bases between them. CDR1 is SNHLY and CDR2 is FYNNEI in the germline V gene. The CDR3 contains 15 residues. DNA of the CDR3: TGTGCCAGCAGTGAGAGGCAGGGTTTCAATCAGCCCCAGCATTTT. It encodes CASSERQGFNQPQHF.

In this sample, this clone turned up a few times. The chain joins TRBV3-1 (or the pseudogene TRBV3-2) to TRBJ2-2; 8 bases align to TRBD1. Germline V lookup: CDR1 LGHDT, CDR2 YNNKEL (reference sequence). CDR3 length equals 14 residues. Losses at the gene ends were 7 bases for V and 4 bases for J; bases not matched to a gene: 5. CDR3 nucleotide sequence: TGTGCCAGCACTCAGGGGGCTGGCACCGGGGAGCTGTTTTTT. Its translation is CASTQGAGTGELFF.

This clone came up once. The J gene is TRBJ1-1, the V gene TRBV19, with TRBD1 as a possible D gene (5 bases). From germline, CDR1 is LNHDA and CDR2 SQIVND (reference sequence). The CDR3 loop spans 15 amino acids. V shed 3 bases and J shed 0 bases, with 11 bases lying between them. The CDR3 sequence: CASSINRRLNTEAFF. CDR3 in DNA: TGTGCCAGTAGTATCAACAGGAGACTGAACACTGAAGCTTTCTTT.